A single sample gave rise to the 16 T cell receptor beta chains below, sequenced in a study of cytomegalovirus exposure and HLA in healthy donors. PCR used 60 Vbeta primers and 13 Jbeta primers. The method was immunoSEQ multiplex PCR; TCRdb's version includes in-frame clones alone and lacks a portion of them. Its listing shows fewer than 150,000 clones. The source material was PBMCs. These receptors were obtained from a man younger than 35 in good health and CMV-seronegative.

The V call is TRBV6-5, the J call TRBJ2-7; possible D gene TRBD2, 5 bases. CDR3 length equals 15 residues. Trimming pared 0 bases from V and 5 bases from J, leaving 14 bases between. Germline V gene lookup returns CDR1 MNHEY and CDR2 SVGAGI. CDR3 nucleotides: TGTGCCAGCAGTTACTCAGGACTTACCAGGCACGAGCAGTACTTC. It translates to CASSYSGLTRHEQYF.

V and J are TRBV27 and TRBJ2-7, with TRBD2 matching over 8 bases. Looked up from germline, CDR1 is MNHEY and CDR2 is SMNVEV (reference sequence). Trimming at V came to 4 bases and at J to 0 bases, leaving 29 bases not matched to a gene. The CDR3 has 23 residues. The CDR3 DNA is TGTGCCAGCAGTTCACGCGCCTTGATAGGGACTAGAACTGCTCTCAGCAACTCCTACGAGCAGTACTTC. Its protein product is CASSSRALIGTRTALSNSYEQYF.

The CDR3 DNA reads TGTGCCAGCAGCTCGCCGGTGGATACGCAGTATTTT. Translation gives CASSSPVDTQYF. The gene calls are TRBV28 and TRBJ2-3; unclear D gene. Per the germline V gene, CDR1 is MDHEN and CDR2 is SYDVKM. This CDR3 spans 12 amino acids. The V end was cut by 6 bases, the J end by 6 bases, with 10 bases between.

The rearrangement uses TRBV6-8 and TRBJ2-4; 9 bases line up with TRBD1. This CDR3 region has 17 residues. With V trimmed by 0 bases and J by 0 bases, 3 bases remained unmatched. From germline, CDR1 is MNHGY and CDR2 SAAAGT. CDR3 DNA sequence: TGTGCCAGCAGTTACTCACAGGGGGCATCAGCCAAAAACATTCAGTACTTC. Its translation: CASSYSQGASAKNIQYF.

The V gene is TRBV5-1, the J gene TRBJ2-6; 8 bases fit TRBD1. The V gene end was trimmed by 2 bases and the J gene end by 0 bases; junction bases not matched to a gene: 4. The germline V gene has CDR1 SGHRS and CDR2 YFSETQ. This CDR3 is 17 amino acids long. CDR3 amino acids: CASSFRTGTSGANVLTF. The CDR3 DNA sequence: TGCGCCAGCAGCTTCCGGACAGGGACCTCTGGGGCCAACGTCCTGACTTTC.

The CDR3 DNA is TGTGCCAGCAGCCTCGGACTGTTCACAGATACGCAGTATTTT. Protein product: CASSLGLFTDTQYF. V usage is TRBV11-2 and J usage is TRBJ2-3, with D perhaps matching TRBD2 (5 bases). Germline V gives CDR1 SGHAT, CDR2 FQNNGV. CDR3 length: 14 residues. The V end lost 5 bases, the J end lost 2 bases, and 11 bases lay between the germline ends. The entire variable domain, with the rest obtained from reference TRBV11-2 and TRBJ2-3, is as follows: EAGVAQSPRYKIIEKRQSVAFWCNPISGHATLYWYQQILGQGPKLLIQFQNNGVVDDSQLPKDRFSAERLKGVDSTLKIQPAKLEDSAVYLCASSLGLFTDTQYFGPGTRLTVL.

The rearrangement links TRBV2 to TRBJ2-7; D not resolved. The CDR3 has 11 amino acids. Germline lookup yields CDR1 SNHLY and CDR2 FYNNEI. The V and J ends lost 4 bases and 3 bases respectively, with 4 bases between them. This chain's CDR3 is CASSASYEQYF. CDR3 sequence (DNA): TGTGCCAGCAGTGCCAGCTACGAGCAGTACTTC.

The chain couples TRBV7-4 to TRBJ2-7, with D possibly TRBD2 on 5 matching bases. The V end lost 2 bases, the J end lost 2 bases, and 7 bases lay between the germline ends. The CDR3 sequence is 13 residues long. Per the germline V gene, CDR1 is SGHVT and CDR2 is SQSDAQ. The CDR3 region has the DNA TGTGCCAGCAGCTTAAGCGGAACCTACGAGCAGTACTTC. Translating gives CASSLSGTYEQYF.

The J gene is TRBJ1-2, the V gene TRBV5-5, with D perhaps TRBD1 (6 bases). V was clipped by 0 bases and J by 5 bases, with 11 bases between them. The length of the CDR3 is 14 residues. In germline, CDR1 is SGHKS, CDR2 YYEKEE (reference sequence). For the CDR3, the DNA is TGTGCCAGCAGCTTGGTTACGACAGGTTATGGCTACACCTTC. It is translated as CASSLVTTGYGYTF.

The chain couples TRBV2 to TRBJ1-5, with D uncertain. Germline-derived CDR1 and CDR2 are SNHLY and FYNNEI. The CDR3 totals 14 residues. Between the trimmed V and J ends, which lost 6 bases and 0 bases, there was a span of 9 bases. This CDR3 is CASRGGSSNQPQHF. The CDR3 DNA follows: TGTGCCAGCAGGGGAGGATCTAGCAATCAGCCCCAGCATTTT.

The V and J genes are TRBV7-8 and TRBJ1-5, with 10 bases fitting TRBD1. From germline, CDR1 is SGHVS and CDR2 FQNEAQ. The CDR3 length is 16 residues. The V gene end was trimmed by 5 bases and the J gene end by 6 bases; junction bases not matched to a gene: 10. CDR3 sequence reads: CASSKGRDRGAQPQHF. The CDR3 DNA is TGTGCCAGCAGCAAAGGCCGGGACAGGGGTGCTCAGCCCCAGCATTTT.

The V and J genes are TRBV6-5 and TRBJ2-1, with 10 bases aligning to TRBD1. The CDR3 covers 14 residues. V shed 8 bases and J 6 bases; nucleotides not matched to a gene: 7. CDR1 is MNHEY, CDR2 SVGAGI, per germline. In DNA, the CDR3 is TGTGCCAGCCTCGACAGGGGGCCCTCCAATGAGCAGTTCTTC. Its translation is CASLDRGPSNEQFF.

The gene calls are TRBV9 and TRBJ2-7, with no clear D. This CDR3 has 15 residues. CDR1 and CDR2 (germline): SGDLS, YYNGEE. Deletions cut 0 bases from V and 5 bases from J, with 15 bases between. The DNA of the CDR3 is TGTGCCAGCAGCGTAGGGAGACCCCTTGGAGACGAGCAGTACTTC. Its protein is CASSVGRPLGDEQYF.

The V and J genes are TRBV6-5 and TRBJ1-1; D is perhaps TRBD1 (5 bases). Germline V gives CDR1 MNHEY, CDR2 SVGAGI. CDR3 length: 15 residues. The germline V and J ends were trimmed by 0 bases and 1 base, with 9 bases remaining between them. CDR3 coding DNA: TGTGCCAGCAGTTACTCGACCAGGGCGAACACTGAAGCTTTCTTT. Translation: CASSYSTRANTEAFF.

This sequence joins TRBV27 and TRBJ2-3; 8 bases map to TRBD2. V gave up 3 bases and J gave up 0 bases; unmatched junction bases: 8. The CDR3 loop spans 17 amino acids. Germline lookup yields CDR1 MNHEY and CDR2 SMNVEV (reference sequence). As DNA, the CDR3 is TGTGCCAGCAGTTTTACCCGTAGCGGGGCGAGCACAGATACGCAGTATTTT. Amino acid sequence: CASSFTRSGASTDTQYF.

The V and J genes are TRBV28 and TRBJ2-7; D possibly corresponds to TRBD1 (6 bases). Germline values: CDR1 MDHEN, CDR2 SYDVKM. The CDR3 runs 15 residues. V lost 3 bases and J 4 bases, leaving 16 bases between the germline ends. Here the CDR3 reads CASSFRGWDPYEQYF. CDR3 nucleotides: TGTGCCAGCAGTTTCAGGGGTTGGGACCCTTACGAGCAGTACTTC.